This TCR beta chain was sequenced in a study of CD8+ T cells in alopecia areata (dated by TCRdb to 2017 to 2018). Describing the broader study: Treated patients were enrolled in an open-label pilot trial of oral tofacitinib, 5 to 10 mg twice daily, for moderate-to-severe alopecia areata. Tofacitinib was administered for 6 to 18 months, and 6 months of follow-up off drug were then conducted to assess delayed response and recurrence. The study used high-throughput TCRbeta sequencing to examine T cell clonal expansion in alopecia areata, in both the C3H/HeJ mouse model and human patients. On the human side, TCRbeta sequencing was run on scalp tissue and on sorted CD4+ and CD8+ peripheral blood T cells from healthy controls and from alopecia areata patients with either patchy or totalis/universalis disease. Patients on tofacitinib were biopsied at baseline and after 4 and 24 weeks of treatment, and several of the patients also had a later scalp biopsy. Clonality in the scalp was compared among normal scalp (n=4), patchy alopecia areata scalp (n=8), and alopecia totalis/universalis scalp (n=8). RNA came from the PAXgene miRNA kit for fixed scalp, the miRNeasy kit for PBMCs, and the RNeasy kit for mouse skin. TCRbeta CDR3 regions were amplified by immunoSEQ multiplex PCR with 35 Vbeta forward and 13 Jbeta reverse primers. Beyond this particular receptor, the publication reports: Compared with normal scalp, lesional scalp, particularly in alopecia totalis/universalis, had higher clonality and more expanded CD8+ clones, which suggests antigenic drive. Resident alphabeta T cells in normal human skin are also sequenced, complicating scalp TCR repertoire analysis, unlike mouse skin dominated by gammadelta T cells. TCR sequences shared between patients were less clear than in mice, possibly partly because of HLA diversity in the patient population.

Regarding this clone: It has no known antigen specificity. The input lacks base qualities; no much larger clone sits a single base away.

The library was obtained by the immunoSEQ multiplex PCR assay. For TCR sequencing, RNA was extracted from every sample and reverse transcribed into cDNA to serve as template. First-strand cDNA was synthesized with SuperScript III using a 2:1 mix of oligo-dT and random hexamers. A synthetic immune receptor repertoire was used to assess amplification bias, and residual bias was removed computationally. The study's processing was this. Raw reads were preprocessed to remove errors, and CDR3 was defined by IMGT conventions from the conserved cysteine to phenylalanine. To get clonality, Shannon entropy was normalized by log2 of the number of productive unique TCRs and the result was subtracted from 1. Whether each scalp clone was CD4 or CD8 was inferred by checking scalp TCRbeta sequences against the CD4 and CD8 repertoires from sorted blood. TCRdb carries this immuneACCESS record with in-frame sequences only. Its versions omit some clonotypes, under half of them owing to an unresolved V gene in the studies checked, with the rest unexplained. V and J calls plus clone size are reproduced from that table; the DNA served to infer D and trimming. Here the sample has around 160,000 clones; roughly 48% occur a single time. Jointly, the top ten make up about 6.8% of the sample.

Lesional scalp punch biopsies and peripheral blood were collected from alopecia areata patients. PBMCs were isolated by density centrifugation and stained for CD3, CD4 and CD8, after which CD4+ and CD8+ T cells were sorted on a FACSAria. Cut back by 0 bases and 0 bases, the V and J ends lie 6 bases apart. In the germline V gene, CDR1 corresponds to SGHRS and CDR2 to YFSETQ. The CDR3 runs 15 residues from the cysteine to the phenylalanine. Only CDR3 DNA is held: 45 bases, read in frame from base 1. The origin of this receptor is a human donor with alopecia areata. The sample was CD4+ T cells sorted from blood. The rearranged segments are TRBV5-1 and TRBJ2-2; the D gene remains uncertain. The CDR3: CASSLGASNTGELFF. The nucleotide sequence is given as TGCGCCAGCAGCTTGGGGGCATCGAACACCGGGGAGCTGTTTTTT.